This T cell receptor beta chain derives from a study of T cells in Graves' hyperthyroidism and ophthalmopathy (dated by TCRdb to the late 2010s). Turning to the overall study: Peripheral blood samples were taken at the time of initial diagnosis, prior to any treatment. In addition, the study compared T-cell repertoires in thyroid tissue and in blood from 6 or 7 Graves' hyperthyroidism patients. After sampling, hyperthyroidism patients received methimazole starting at 30 mg daily, and ophthalmopathy patients received high-dose intravenous methylprednisolone. The paper reports TCR Vbeta CDR3 sequencing of some 140 peripheral blood samples: some 41 ophthalmopathy, over 70 hyperthyroidism and 17 progressor patients. For training and testing, the roughly 97 patients in the discovery cohort were randomly divided in a 7:3 ratio. Prospective prediction of ophthalmopathy was tested in an independent validation cohort of some 19 hyperthyroidism patients and 15 to 17 patients who later progressed to ophthalmopathy. To identify distinguishing TCR V-J signatures, a discovery cohort of around 100 patients was used, comprising 40 to 45 with Graves' ophthalmopathy and 57 with stable Graves' hyperthyroidism.

The TCR beta CDR3 regions were amplified from the RNA transcripts. The TCR CDR3 was subjected to a first round of RT-PCR using the HTBI primer set and the Qiagen OneStep RT-PCR kit. Libraries were constructed in a second round of multiplex PCR, after which size selection and purification were performed. Paired-end sequencing of the libraries was performed with 100 bp reads on an Illumina HiSeq2000. Per the original workflow: Raw data were processed with SOAPnuke, discarding reads with adapters, uncalled bases, mean Phred below 15, or no exact constant-primer or identifier match. High-quality paired reads were merged with COPE v1.2.5, and unique nucleotide sequences were defined as clonotypes. MiTCR v1.1 was used to align clonotypes to the IMGT TRBV, TRBD and TRBJ reference segments. The analysis included only V-J combinations with a frequency above 0.0001, which together covered about 99% of the repertoires. The TCS score was defined as the ratio of F50 (clonal expansion) to E x V (chaos), calculated using BLOSUM62-based TCRdist between CDR3 peptides within each V-J. Welch's t-statistics and random forest reduced around 550 V-J features to roughly 13, which were used in a naive Bayes classifier (R e1071). TCRdb trimmed the raw reads at Q25, called clones with MiXCR and kept productive beta chains. A single entry per CDR3 protein holds the most common genes and DNA from its merged rows. The V and J calls, along with clone size, are taken from TCRdb and not from the paper's own processing. This sample holds hundreds of thousands of distinct CDR3 sequences; approximately 14% were observed only once. In total, the top ten clones hold 15% to 20% of the sample.

The CDR3 spans 14 residues, from the cysteine through the phenylalanine. Left in the record is the CDR3 DNA by itself, 42 bases read in frame from the first base. The germline V gene gives CDR1 as KGHSH and CDR2 as LQKENI. Trimming costs V 4 bases and J 3 bases, and their ends lie 11 bases apart. This clonotype has at least ten counts. Its antigen is currently not known. The input lacks base qualities; no much larger clone sits a single base away. Ophthalmopathy patients had moderately to severely active disease, Clinical Activity Score of at least 3, NOSPECS grade of at least 4, and duration under 3 months. Patients with uncontrolled infections, other autoimmune diseases, pregnancy or lactation were excluded. Clinical symptoms, serum thyroxine and TRAb, thyroid ultrasound, and orbital computed tomography formed the basis for the diagnoses. PBMCs were separated from roughly 10 ml of fresh peripheral blood using Ficoll-Paque density gradient centrifugation. Trizol reagent was used to extract total RNA, and RNA quality was then checked on an Agilent 2100 Bioanalyzer.

On the study overall, not on this receptor specifically: No statistical method was used to set the sample size in advance, and investigators knew the group allocation. A model built on a 13 V-J signature distinguished ophthalmopathy from stable hyperthyroidism, reaching approximately 89% sensitivity and approximately 81% specificity in cross-validation and 80%/75% in testing. Most expanded thyroid clonotypes (frequency above 0.001) were also found in blood, which suggests that blood repertoires may mirror thyroid immune responses. During validation, the model predicted progression to ophthalmopathy a median of roughly six months ahead of onset, with around 71% sensitivity and about 75% specificity.

What was sequenced was blood. The clonotype was recovered from a woman between 55 and 75 years old with Graves' ophthalmopathy. Here the chain combines TRBV18 and TRBJ2-3; the D gene cannot be resolved reliably. CDR3 region: CASSQWGKTDTQYF. The sequence in DNA is TGTGCCAGCTCACAGTGGGGTAAGACAGATACGCAGTATTTT.